This T cell receptor beta chain was observed in a study of T cell clones after liver transplantation. Turning to the study itself: Immunosuppression withdrawal was tried within 2 years after liver transplantation in this trial. Samples came pre-transplant, pre-randomization before withdrawal, and post-randomization after withdrawal ended.

Profiled with immunoSEQ multiplex PCR; TCRdb holds only in-frame clones, not every one. The sample lists fewer than 80,000 clones; roughly 84% were seen once. This clone was counted between two and nine times. The antigen remains undetermined. V lost 0 bases and J lost 4, with 4 bases in between. The CDR3 is 12 residues long. CDR1 is SGHVS and CDR2 is FQNEAQ in the germline V gene. General study findings and limits: Donor-reactive sequences fell more than third party-reactive ones, suggesting partial deletion. Post-transplant time points were not standardized, so conclusions are preliminary.

This TCR came from a human patient who received a liver transplant. Among the T cells, some may be from the graft donor. The sequencing here drew on CD4+ T cells from blood, taken around 50 months after liver transplant. The chain joins TRBV7-8 to TRBJ2-7; D not certain. CDR3 DNA sequence: TGTGCCAGCAGCTTAGCCATTTACGAGCAGTACTTC. This translates into CASSLAIYEQYF. The variable domain in full, completed from reference TRBV7-8 and TRBJ2-7, reads GAGVSQSPRYKVAKRGQDVALRCDPISGHVSLFWYQQALGQGPEFLTYFQNEAQLDKSGLPSDRFFAERPEGSVSTLKIQRTQQEDSAVYLCASSLAIYEQYFGPGTRLTVT.